The clone carrying this TCR beta chain has more than one count but fewer than ten. These data are taken from a study of CD8 T cells in Susac syndrome. Trimming cost V 2 bases and J 7 bases, with 8 bases left between them. CDR3 length equals 11 residues. The germline V gene encodes CDR1 DFQATT and CDR2 SNEGSKA (reference sequence). Roughly 0.45 to 1 ug RNA was reverse transcribed with random hexamers. From the immunoSEQ multiplex PCR reads, TCRdb called clonotypes with MiXCR, one entry per CDR3 protein. Among about 180,000 distinct CDR3 sequences listed, roughly 92% were seen once. This clonotype was obtained from a human donor with Susac syndrome. The chain links TRBV20-1 to TRBJ1-1, with unresolved D. The sequenced sample consisted of CD4+ T cells from PBMCs. CDR3 nucleotides: TGCAGTGCTAGATCCACCTATGAAGCTTTCTTT. Amino acid sequence: CSARSTYEAFF.